Detailed here is one TCR beta chain. This sample was taken from a study of blood T cell repertoires in COVID-19. The wider study: The samples span acute and convalescent COVID-19 from the United States, Italy and Spain. PBMCs, B-cell-depleted T cells, or T cells were the source of the cDNA or gDNA that made up the material.

Per the original methods: Reference gene primer amplification in the assay estimated nucleated cell counts. Method: immunoSEQ multiplex PCR; TCRdb's copy keeps in-frame clones and lacks some. The D gene and trimming were derived from the DNA, and the V and J assignments and clone size from that table. The sample shows about 270,000 clones, approximately 87% of them seen only once. Germline values: CDR1 SQVTM, CDR2 ANQGSEA. This CDR3 is 11 amino acids long. V lost 4 bases, J lost 5 bases, and 8 bases lay in between. The J gene is TRBJ1-1, the V gene TRBV29-1, with D unclear. This clonotype was obtained from a human donor in a cohort sampled during active COVID-19. The sample taken for sequencing was peripheral blood. The DNA of the CDR3 is TGCAGCGTTGTTCAGGTTACTGAAGCTTTCTTT. This encodes CSVVQVTEAFF.